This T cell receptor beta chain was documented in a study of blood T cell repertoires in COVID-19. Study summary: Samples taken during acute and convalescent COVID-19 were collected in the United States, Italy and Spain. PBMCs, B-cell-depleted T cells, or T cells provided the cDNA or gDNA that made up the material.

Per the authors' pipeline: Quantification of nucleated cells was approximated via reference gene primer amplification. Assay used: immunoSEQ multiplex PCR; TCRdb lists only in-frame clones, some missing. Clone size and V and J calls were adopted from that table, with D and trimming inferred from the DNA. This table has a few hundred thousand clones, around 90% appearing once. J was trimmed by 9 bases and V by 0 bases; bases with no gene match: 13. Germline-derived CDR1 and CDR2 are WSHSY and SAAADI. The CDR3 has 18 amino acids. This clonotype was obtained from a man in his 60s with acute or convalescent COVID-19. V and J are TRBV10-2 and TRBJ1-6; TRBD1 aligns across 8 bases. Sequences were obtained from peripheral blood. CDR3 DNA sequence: TGCGCCAGCAGTGAGTCGCTTAGTGGACAGGGAGTGGGTTCACCCCTCCACTTT. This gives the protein CASSESLSGQGVGSPLHF.